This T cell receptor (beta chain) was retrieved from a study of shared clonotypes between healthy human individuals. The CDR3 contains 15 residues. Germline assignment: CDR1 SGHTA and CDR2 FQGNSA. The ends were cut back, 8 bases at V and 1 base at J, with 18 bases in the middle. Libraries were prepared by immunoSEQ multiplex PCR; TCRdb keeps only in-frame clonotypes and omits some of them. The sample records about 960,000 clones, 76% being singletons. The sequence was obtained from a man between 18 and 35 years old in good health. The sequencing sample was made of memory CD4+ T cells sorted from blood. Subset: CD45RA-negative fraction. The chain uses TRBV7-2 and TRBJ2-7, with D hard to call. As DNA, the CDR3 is TGTGCCAGCCAACTTCATGCCGCGACATCCTACGAGCAGTACTTC. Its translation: CASQLHAATSYEQYF.